The rows below give T cell receptor beta chains drawn from one sample of a study of shared clonotypes between healthy human individuals. The table came from immunoSEQ multiplex PCR; TCRdb's copy has only in-frame clones and leaves some out. The sample lists fewer than 700,000 clones, roughly 72% occurring once. The sample comprised PBMCs. These receptor sequences come from a woman aged 40 to 50 in good health. Some clones in this sample may be carry-over from other donors' samples. Both conserved end residues are trimmed from each CDR3.

j_gene | v_gene | CDR3aa
TRBJ2-7 | TRBV11-3 | ASSFTGTGPYEQY
TRBJ2-7 | TRBV7-2 | ASSFQREVGEQY
TRBJ2-3 | TRBV7-2 | ASSLVREVGSDTQY
TRBJ2-1 | TRBV6-1 | ASSDNSGSYNEQF
TRBJ1-1 | TRBV9 | ASSVGRGTEAF
TRBJ2-1 | TRBV28 | ASSLSNEQF
TRBJ2-5 | TRBV7-9 | ASSIHPGQGRQTQY
TRBJ2-2 | TRBV7-9 | ASSFGQGSGELF
TRBJ2-7 | TRBV19 | ASSIGRRNYEQY
TRBJ2-1 | TRBV11-2 | ASSLEVNEQF
TRBJ2-1 | TRBV19 | ASSISRRRTTNEQF
- | TRBV6-5 | ASSYSGLAAYEQY
TRBJ2-1 | TRBV18 | ASSPLGTANEQF
TRBJ2-5 | TRBV7-9 | ASSPQRATQETQY
TRBJ2-7 | TRBV11-2 | ASSPDSYEQY
TRBJ1-4 | TRBV28 | ASSPTRLREKLF
TRBJ2-1 | TRBV5-1 | ASSLDTSSYNEQF
TRBJ2-7 | TRBV28 | ASSARGGYEQY
TRBJ1-1 | TRBV7-8 | ASSLTGLGTEAF
TRBJ1-2 | TRBV4-2 | ASSHYRVDYGYT
TRBJ2-5 | TRBV7-3 | ASSSGRSQETQY
TRBJ2-7 | TRBV7-8 | ASSLRGGLEQY
TRBJ1-1 | TRBV7-2 | ASSLGRGQNTEAF
TRBJ2-7 | TRBV20-1 | SARGAGGQY
TRBJ1-1 | TRBV19 | ASSTHTLNTEAF
TRBJ2-7 | TRBV7-9 | ASSRGYEQY
TRBJ2-5 | TRBV7-1 | ASSEQQWVIVDETQY
TRBJ1-1 | TRBV30 | AWSFLLTNTEAF
TRBJ2-3 | TRBV9 | ASSVRQGNTDTQY
TRBJ2-7 | TRBV10-2 | ASSRPPGTGVTYEQY
TRBJ2-1 | TRBV7-3 | ASRKTSGAPHEQF
TRBJ2-3 | TRBV9 | ASSPGRTTSTDTQY
TRBJ2-5 | TRBV28 | ASSFRQGLQETQY
TRBJ2-1 | TRBV7-9 | ASSLTGDNEQF
TRBJ2-6 | TRBV4-3 | ASSYSVGSGANVLT
- | TRBV4-2 | ASSQQQGTYEQY
TRBJ2-7 | TRBV6-1 | ASSEAYEQY
TRBJ1-4 | TRBV28 | ASSSRTQGIEKLF
TRBJ2-3 | TRBV6-5 | ASSYSGTDTQY
TRBJ2-1 | TRBV7-9 | ASSRMGFNEQF
TRBJ2-1 | TRBV6-6 | ASRSGVVDNEQF
TRBJ2-6 | TRBV7-9 | ASKLGGNSGANVLT
TRBJ2-1 | TRBV29-1 | SVEISASGRLKF
TRBJ2-7 | TRBV28 | AIRQASYEQY
TRBJ2-3 | TRBV7-7 | ASSPGTASGTDTQY
TRBJ1-1 | TRBV12-5 | ASGLGVRTEAF
TRBJ1-4 | TRBV5-1 | ASSSDRGRDEKLF
TRBJ2-3 | TRBV5-1 | ASSLKQGGTDTQY
TRBJ1-1 | TRBV7-6 | ASSLSGRPNTEAF
TRBJ2-7 | TRBV27 | ASSLAGTSGFYEQY
TRBJ2-3 | TRBV7-3 | ASSLSGRREDTQY
TRBJ2-1 | TRBV2 | ASSQGNEQF
TRBJ1-5 | TRBV7-9 | ASSLEQAAPKH
TRBJ1-3 | TRBV5-1 | ASSLAWTDGNTIY